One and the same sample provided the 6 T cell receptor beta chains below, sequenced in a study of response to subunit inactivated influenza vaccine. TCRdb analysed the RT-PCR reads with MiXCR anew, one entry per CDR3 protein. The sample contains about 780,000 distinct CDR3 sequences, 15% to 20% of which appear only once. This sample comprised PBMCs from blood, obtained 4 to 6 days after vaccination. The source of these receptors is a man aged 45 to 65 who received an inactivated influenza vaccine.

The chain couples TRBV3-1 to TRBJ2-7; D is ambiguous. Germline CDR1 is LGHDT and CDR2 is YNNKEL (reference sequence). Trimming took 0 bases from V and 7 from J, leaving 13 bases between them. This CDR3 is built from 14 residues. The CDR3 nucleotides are TGTGCCAGCAGCCAAGATTCGACTTTTCAAGAGCAGTACTTC. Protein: CASSQDSTFQEQYF.

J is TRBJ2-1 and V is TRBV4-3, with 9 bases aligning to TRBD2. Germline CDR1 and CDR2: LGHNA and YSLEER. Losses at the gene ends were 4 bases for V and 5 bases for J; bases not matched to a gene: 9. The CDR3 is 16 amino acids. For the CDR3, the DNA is TGCGCCAGCAGCCCCAACGCGGGGGGGGCCAACAATGAGCAGTTCTTC. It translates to CASSPNAGGANNEQFF.

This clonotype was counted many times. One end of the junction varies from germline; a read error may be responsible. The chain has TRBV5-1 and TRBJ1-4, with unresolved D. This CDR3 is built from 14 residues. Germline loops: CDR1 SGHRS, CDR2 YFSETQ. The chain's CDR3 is CASSLGSTNEKLFF. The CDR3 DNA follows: TGTGCCAGCAGTTTGGGCTCAACTAATGAAAAACTGTTTTTT.

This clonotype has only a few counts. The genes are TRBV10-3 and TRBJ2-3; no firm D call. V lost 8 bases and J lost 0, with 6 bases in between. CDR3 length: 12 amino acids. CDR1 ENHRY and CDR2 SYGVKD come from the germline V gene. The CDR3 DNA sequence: TGTGCCATCGGAGACAGCACAGATACGCAGTATTTT. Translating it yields CAIGDSTDTQYF.

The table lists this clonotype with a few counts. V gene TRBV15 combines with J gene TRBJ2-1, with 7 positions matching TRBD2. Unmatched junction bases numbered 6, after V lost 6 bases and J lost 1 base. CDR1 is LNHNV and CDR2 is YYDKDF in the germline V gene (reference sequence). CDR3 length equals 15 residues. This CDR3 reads CATRPGGISYNEQFF. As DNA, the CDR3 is TGTGCCACCAGACCGGGGGGAATATCCTACAATGAGCAGTTCTTC.

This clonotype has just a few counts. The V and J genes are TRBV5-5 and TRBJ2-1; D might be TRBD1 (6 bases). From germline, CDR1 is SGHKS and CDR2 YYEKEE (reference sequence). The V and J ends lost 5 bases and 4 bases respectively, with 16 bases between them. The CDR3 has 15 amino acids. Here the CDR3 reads CASRGDNGIYNEQFF. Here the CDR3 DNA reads TGTGCCAGCAGGGGGGACAATGGAATTTACAATGAGCAGTTCTTC.